The 16 T cell receptor beta chains below come from one sample, sequenced in a study of blood T cell repertoires in COVID-19. Assay used: immunoSEQ multiplex PCR; TCRdb lists only in-frame clones, some missing. There are some 150,000 clones in the sample; 65% to 90% occur only once, and around an eighth lies in the top ten. The sample taken for sequencing was peripheral blood. These receptors all stem from a woman aged 55-69 years with COVID-19, enrolled during active disease.

The rearrangement joins TRBV11-3 to TRBJ2-2, with 7 bases fitting TRBD1. V dropped 6 bases and J dropped 0; count of bases not matched to a gene: 4. The V gene's germline CDR1 is SGHNT and CDR2 YENEEA. The CDR3 spans 15 residues. This CDR3 reads CASREGTANTGELFF. CDR3 in DNA: TGTGCCAGCAGGGAAGGGACAGCGAACACCGGGGAGCTGTTTTTT. Together with reference TRBV11-3 and TRBJ2-2, the CDR3 gives the full variable domain: EAGVVQSPRYKIIEKKQPVAFWCNPISGHNTLYWYLQNLGQGPELLIRYENEEAVDDSQLPKDRFSAERLKGVDSTLKIQPAELGDSAVYLCASREGTANTGELFFGEGSRLTVL.

V gene TRBV11-2 combines with J gene TRBJ2-2; 10 bases fit TRBD2. CDR3 size: 16 residues. Losses at the gene ends were 8 bases for V and 1 base for J; bases not matched to a gene: 7. CDR1 is SGHAT and CDR2 is FQNNGV in the germline V gene. The CDR3 DNA reads as TGTGCCAGCCTTTTCGGACTAGCGGAGAACACCGGGGAGCTGTTTTTT. This encodes CASLFGLAENTGELFF. Full variable domain (remainder filled in from reference TRBV11-2 and TRBJ2-2): EAGVAQSPRYKIIEKRQSVAFWCNPISGHATLYWYQQILGQGPKLLIQFQNNGVVDDSQLPKDRFSAERLKGVDSTLKIQPAKLEDSAVYLCASLFGLAENTGELFFGEGSRLTVL.

This clone has more than one count but fewer than ten. The chain uses TRBV6-4 and TRBJ1-1; the match to TRBD1 covers 7 bases. Germline-derived CDR1 and CDR2 are MRHNA and SNTAGT. CDR3 size: 12 residues. Trimming removed 11 bases from V and 1 base from J; junction bases left unmatched: 4. This CDR3 reads CADRVPNTEAFF. The CDR3 DNA sequence: TGTGCCGACAGGGTGCCGAACACTGAAGCTTTCTTT.

The chain uses TRBV18 and TRBJ1-3; 12 bases map to TRBD1. V was pared by 5 bases and J by 1 base, with 15 bases of the junction left unmatched. Per germline, CDR1 KGHSH and CDR2 LQKENI. The CDR3 has 20 residues. The CDR3 is CASSSDTTSGQGASGNTIYF. As DNA, the CDR3 is TGTGCCAGCTCATCGGACACTACATCGGGACAGGGGGCGTCTGGAAACACCATATATTTT.

This clone occurred a few times. This sequence joins TRBV5-6 and TRBJ2-5; TRBD2 aligns across 11 bases. CDR3 length: 18 residues. With V trimmed by 0 bases and J by 6 bases, 13 bases remained unmatched. Germline CDR1 and CDR2: SGHDT and YYEEEE. CDR3 sequence reads: CASSLVSLAGGFGQTQYF. The CDR3 DNA is TGTGCCAGCAGCTTGGTTAGCCTAGCGGGAGGTTTTGGACAGACCCAGTACTTC.

The gene calls are TRBV7-8 and TRBJ2-1, with TRBD2 matching over 10 bases. Germline V gene sequence: CDR1 SGHVS, CDR2 FQNEAQ. Germline trimming cut 2 bases from V and 4 bases from J; bases unmatched to any gene: 5. The CDR3 has 16 residues. This CDR3 reads CASSLPPSGGYNEQFF. CDR3 nucleotide sequence: TGTGCCAGCAGCTTACCCCCTAGCGGGGGTTACAATGAGCAGTTCTTC. Looking up the rest from reference TRBV7-8 and TRBJ2-1 gives the full variable domain: GAGVSQSPRYKVAKRGQDVALRCDPISGHVSLFWYQQALGQGPEFLTYFQNEAQLDKSGLPSDRFFAERPEGSVSTLKIQRTQQEDSAVYLCASSLPPSGGYNEQFFGPGTRLTVL.

The chain uses TRBV5-6 and TRBJ2-3; 11 bases are shared with TRBD2. The CDR3 has 17 amino acids. V trimming: 3 bases; J trimming: 6 bases; junction bases outside the gene matches: 12. CDR1 is SGHDT, CDR2 YYEEEE, per germline. CDR3: CASSSPKIAGGLDTQYF. The DNA for the CDR3 is TGTGCCAGCAGCTCCCCTAAGATAGCGGGGGGGTTGGATACGCAGTATTTT. The full variable domain, in which reference TRBV5-6 and TRBJ2-3 provide the parts outside the CDR3, is DAGVTQSPTHLIKTRGQQVTLRCSPKSGHDTVSWYQQALGQGPQFIFQYYEEEERQRGNFPDRFSGHQFPNYSSELNVNALLLGDSALYLCASSSPKIAGGLDTQYFGPGTRLTVL.

The chain recombines TRBV6-1 with TRBJ1-5; D unclear. This CDR3 region has 14 residues. V lost 2 bases to trimming and J lost 7 bases, with 12 bases between them. Per germline, CDR1 MNHNS and CDR2 SASEGT. Here the CDR3 reads CASSERSPGQPQHF. CDR3 coding DNA: TGTGCCAGCAGTGAAAGGTCCCCGGGGCAGCCCCAGCATTTT.

This chain joins TRBV29-1 and TRBJ2-2, with a possible D match to TRBD2 (6 bases). V was clipped by 4 bases and J by 2 bases, with 14 bases between them. There are 15 residues in the CDR3. Germline lookup yields CDR1 SQVTM and CDR2 ANQGSEA. CDR3 nucleotide sequence: TGCAGCGTTGCGTCCGGGGGAGGCAACACCGGGGAGCTGTTTTTT. Translated, it gives CSVASGGGNTGELFF.

This clone appeared a single time. The V call is TRBV5-8, the J call TRBJ2-7, with D perhaps TRBD1 (6 bases). This CDR3 contains 13 residues. The germline gives CDR1 SGHTS, CDR2 YDEGEE. Trimming removed 2 bases at V and 0 bases at J, with 6 bases between. The CDR3 here is CASSLQGSYEQYV. The CDR3 bases are TGTGCCAGCAGCTTACAGGGCTCCTACGAGCAGTACGTC.

The chain combines TRBV3-1 (or the pseudogene TRBV3-2) with TRBJ1-5; 9 bases are shared with TRBD1. The CDR3 is 15 residues long. The germline CDR1 and CDR2 sequences are LGHDT and YNNKEL (reference sequence). The V segment lost 1 base and the J segment 9 bases; nucleotides outside the gene matches: 7. The CDR3 loop is CASSQGTGEFRPQHF. Here the CDR3 DNA reads TGTGCCAGCAGCCAAGGGACAGGGGAATTTAGGCCCCAGCATTTT.

This chain connects TRBV19 to TRBJ2-3; the match to TRBD2 covers 9 bases. The V segment lost 5 bases and the J segment 4 bases; nucleotides outside the gene matches: 16. CDR3 length: 18 residues. CDR1 is LNHDA and CDR2 is SQIVND in the germline V gene (reference sequence). CDR3 in amino acids: CASSLPSSGTMGSDTQYF. DNA for the CDR3: TGTGCCAGTAGTCTCCCCTCTAGCGGGACCATGGGCTCAGATACGCAGTATTTT. Filled out from reference TRBV19 and TRBJ2-3, the complete variable domain reads DGGITQSPKYLFRKEGQNVTLSCEQNLNHDAMYWYRQDPGQGLRLIYYSQIVNDFQKGDIAEGYSVSREKKESFPLTVTSAQKNPTAFYLCASSLPSSGTMGSDTQYFGPGTRLTVL.

This clone was observed a handful of times. J is TRBJ2-4 and V is TRBV18; 9 bases map to TRBD1. With V trimmed by 2 bases and J by 3 bases, 2 bases remained unmatched. CDR1 and CDR2 (germline): KGHSH, LQKENI. The CDR3 covers 15 residues. The CDR3 DNA sequence: TGTGCCAGCTCACCAGCGACAGGGGGCAAAAACATTCAGTACTTC. Protein product: CASSPATGGKNIQYF.

This chain connects TRBV24-1 to TRBJ2-1; TRBD1 matches at 7 bases. The CDR3 has 14 amino acids. Germline V gene data show CDR1 as KGHDR and CDR2 as SFDVKD. Trimming removed 0 bases from V and 13 bases from J; junction bases left unmatched: 8. DNA for the CDR3: TGTGCCACCAGTGATTTGCCCCCTGGACAGGCCCAGTTCTTC. Translating it yields CATSDLPPGQAQFF.

The chain uses TRBV5-1 and TRBJ2-1, with D possibly TRBD2 on 6 matching bases. From germline, CDR1 is SGHRS and CDR2 YFSETQ. Trimming cost V 0 bases and J 8 bases, with 9 bases left between them. CDR3 length equals 13 residues. The CDR3 DNA sequence: TGCGCCAGCAGCTTGGGGGGAGGAGATGAGCAGTTCTTC. This translates into CASSLGGGDEQFF.

This chain links TRBV15 with TRBJ2-2, with D maybe TRBD2 (5 bases). The V gene's germline CDR1 is LNHNV and CDR2 YYDKDF (reference sequence). V gave up 0 bases and J gave up 0 bases, with 14 bases separating them. This CDR3 comprises 18 residues. CDR3 residues: CATSRDSAVTANTGELFF. The CDR3 nucleotides are TGTGCCACCAGCAGAGATAGCGCTGTCACCGCGAACACCGGGGAGCTGTTTTTT.